A single sample gave rise to the 5 T cell receptor beta chains below, sequenced in a study of cytomegalovirus exposure and HLA in healthy donors (TCRdb year 2017). The library was generated by the immunoSEQ multiplex PCR assay. For the multiplex PCR, a mixture combining 60 forward primers for TCR Vbeta segments and 13 reverse primers for TCR Jbeta segments was used. Not all clones reach the TCRdb copy of this immuneACCESS table, which keeps in-frame sequences only. Checked studies attribute under half of the gap to unresolved V genes and leave the rest unexplained. This sample holds around 280,000 clones; about 87% were observed only once. Clones ranked in the top ten supply around 2.1% of the sample. The sequencing sample was made of PBMCs. Receptors originate from a woman aged 18 to 35 in good health and CMV-seronegative.

The genes are TRBV7-9 and TRBJ2-4, with 10 bases lining up with TRBD2. The germline V gene encodes CDR1 SEHNR and CDR2 FQNEAQ (reference sequence). This CDR3 spans 16 amino acids. V was clipped by 1 base and J by 11 bases; unmatched bases: 11. Here the CDR3 reads CASSLVGISGGPVQYF. The CDR3 nucleotides are TGTGCCAGCAGCTTAGTCGGAATTAGCGGGGGGCCGGTTCAGTACTTC.

The chain carries TRBV5-1 and TRBJ1-3; D is perhaps TRBD1 (5 bases). Germline-derived CDR1 and CDR2 are SGHRS and YFSETQ. There are 14 residues in the CDR3. The V gene lost 1 base and the J gene lost 5 bases, with 10 bases spanning the gap. The CDR3 DNA is TGCGCCAGCAGCTTGCACGCAGGGCGAAACACCATATATTTT. It translates to CASSLHAGRNTIYF. The variable domain in full, with the rest retrieved from reference TRBV5-1 and TRBJ1-3, is KAGVTQTPRYLIKTRGQQVTLSCSPISGHRSVSWYQQTPGQGLQFLFEYFSETQRNKGNFPGRFSGRQFSNSRSEMNVSTLELGDSALYLCASSLHAGRNTIYFGEGSWLTVV.

The chain is built from TRBV9 and TRBJ2-5; no clear D gene. CDR3 length: 14 amino acids. Germline V gene lookup returns CDR1 SGDLS and CDR2 YYNGEE. V lost 3 bases and J lost 1, with 10 bases in between. The CDR3 DNA reads as TGTGCCAGCAGCGGGGCAGGCCCCCAAGAGACCCAGTACTTC. Translated: CASSGAGPQETQYF.

The chain is built from TRBV14 and TRBJ2-2, with 10 bases lining up with TRBD2. Germline-derived CDR1 and CDR2 are SGHDN and FVKESK. With 3 bases clipped from V and 2 bases from J, the junction kept 3 bases outside the gene matches. The CDR3 is made up of 16 amino acids. The DNA for the CDR3 is TGTGCCAGCAGCCAGTGGACTAGCGGAAACACCGGGGAGCTGTTTTTT. Its translation: CASSQWTSGNTGELFF.

This clone has only a few counts. The genes are TRBV25-1 and TRBJ1-4, with D possibly matching TRBD1 (6 bases). The CDR3 spans 14 residues. The V end was cut by 6 bases, the J end by 0 bases, with 8 bases between. Germline CDR1 MGHDK, CDR2 SYGVNS. This CDR3 reads CASRGQPTNEKLFF. The CDR3 nucleotides read TGTGCCAGCAGAGGACAGCCAACTAATGAAAAACTGTTTTTT.